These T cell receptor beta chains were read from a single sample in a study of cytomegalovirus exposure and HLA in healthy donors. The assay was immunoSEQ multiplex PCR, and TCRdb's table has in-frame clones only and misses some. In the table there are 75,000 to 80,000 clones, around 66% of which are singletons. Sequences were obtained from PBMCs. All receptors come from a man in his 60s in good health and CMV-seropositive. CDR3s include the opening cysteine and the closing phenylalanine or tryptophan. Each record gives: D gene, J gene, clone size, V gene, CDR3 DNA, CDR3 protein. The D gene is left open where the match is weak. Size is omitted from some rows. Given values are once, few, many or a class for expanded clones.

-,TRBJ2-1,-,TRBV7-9,TGTGCCAGCAGCCGTGACTCCCCAAATGAGCAGTTCTTC,CASSRDSPNEQFF
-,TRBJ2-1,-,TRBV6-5,-,CASSYSVRGYNEQFF
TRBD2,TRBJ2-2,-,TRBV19,TGTGCCAGTAGAGGACTAGCGGGACACACCGGGGAGCTGTTTTTT,CASRGLAGHTGELFF
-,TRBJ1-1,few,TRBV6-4,TGTGCCAGTAGACTCGAACAGGGGAACACTGAAGCTTTCTTT,CASRLEQGNTEAFF
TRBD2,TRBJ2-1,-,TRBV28,TGTGCCAGCAGAACCCGGGCGCTAGCGGGAAGCTACAATGAGCAGTTCTTC,CASRTRALAGSYNEQFF
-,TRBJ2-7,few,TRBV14,TGTGCCAGCAGCCCTCAAGCCCGCTACGAGCAGTACTTC,CASSPQARYEQYF
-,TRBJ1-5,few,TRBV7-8,TGTGCCAGCAGCTTAGGGCGGGGGGCGGGAGGTCAGCCCCAGCATTTT,CASSLGRGAGGQPQHF
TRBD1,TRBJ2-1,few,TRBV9,TGTGCCAGCAGCCCTTCAGACAGGGAGGAGCAGTTCTTC,CASSPSDREEQFF
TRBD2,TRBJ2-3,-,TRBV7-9,TGTGCCAGCAGCTCGGGACTAGCGGGAGGGCTAGGAGATACGCAGTATTTT,CASSSGLAGGLGDTQYF
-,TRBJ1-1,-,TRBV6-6,TGTGCCAGCAGTTACTACGGGGCTGAAGCTTTCTTT,CASSYYGAEAFF
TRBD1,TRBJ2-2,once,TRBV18,TGTGCCAGCTCACGCGGGACAGGAGGGATACGCACCGGGGAGCTGTTTTTT,CASSRGTGGIRTGELFF
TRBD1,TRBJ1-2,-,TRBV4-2,TGTGCCAGCAGCTCTTGGACAGGGGACTATGGCTACACCTTC,CASSSWTGDYGYTF
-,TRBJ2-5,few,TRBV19,TGTGCCAGTAGTACTACAGAGACCCAGTACTTC,CASSTTETQYF
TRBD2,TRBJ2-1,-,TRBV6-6,TGTGCCAGCAGTTGGACTAGCGGGTTGGGGAATGAGCAGTTCTTC,CASSWTSGLGNEQFF
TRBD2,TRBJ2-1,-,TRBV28,TGTGCCAGCAGTTTACTTCCGGGACTAGCGGACAATGAGCAGTTCTTC,CASSLLPGLADNEQFF
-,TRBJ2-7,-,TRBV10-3,TGTGCCATCAGTGTCGGTCCGGGACTCCACTACGAGCAGTACTTC,CAISVGPGLHYEQYF
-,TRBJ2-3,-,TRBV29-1,TGCAGCGTTGAGGAGGGGCTGGGCACAGATACGCAGTATTTT,CSVEEGLGTDTQYF
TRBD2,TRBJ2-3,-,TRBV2,TGTGCCAGCAGTGGATTACTAGCGGGAGCAGATACGCAGTATTTT,CASSGLLAGADTQYF
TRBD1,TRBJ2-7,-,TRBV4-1,TGCGCCAGCAGCCAAGCCCCTCAGGGACAGGGGGGAAGCTACGAGCAGTACTTC,CASSQAPQGQGGSYEQYF
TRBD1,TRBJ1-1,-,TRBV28,TGTGCCAGCAGTCAAGGGGGCGCGAGGAACACTGAAGCTTTCTTT,CASSQGGARNTEAFF
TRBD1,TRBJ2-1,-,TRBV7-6,TGTGCCAGCGCCGGGACAGCCTACGGGAATGAGCAGTTCTTC,CASAGTAYGNEQFF
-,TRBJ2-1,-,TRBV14,TGTGCCAGCAGTCAGGCCGGGGGTAATGAGCAGTTCTTC,CASSQAGGNEQFF
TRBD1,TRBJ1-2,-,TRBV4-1,TGCGCCAGCAGCCAAGTCCTGGGGCTGGGACAGGGAAGTGGCTACACCTTC,CASSQVLGLGQGSGYTF
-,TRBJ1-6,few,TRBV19,TGTGCCAGTACTCTAGGAGGGGTTAGGCATTCACCCCTCCACTTT,CASTLGGVRHSPLHF
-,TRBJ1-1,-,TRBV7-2,TGTGCCAGCAGCTTAAGTGCGGGGAACACTGAAGCTTTCTTT,CASSLSAGNTEAFF
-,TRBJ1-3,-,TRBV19,TGTGCCAGTAGTATTTGGGCCTCTGGAAACACCATATATTTT,CASSIWASGNTIYF
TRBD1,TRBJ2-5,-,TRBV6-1,TGTGCCAGCTTACAGGGGGCTGCGTCGAAGACCCAGTACTTC,CASLQGAASKTQYF
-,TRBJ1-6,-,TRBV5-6,TGTGCCAGCAGCTTGATGGGGATGGGCACGGCGGGTTCACCCCTCCACTTT,CASSLMGMGTAGSPLHF
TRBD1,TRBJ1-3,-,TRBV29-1,TGCAGCGTTGCGACGACGACAGGGTCTGGAAACACCATATATTTT,CSVATTTGSGNTIYF
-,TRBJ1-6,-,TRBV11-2,TGTGCCAGCAGCTTAGTCCTCTTAAATTCACCCCTCCACTTT,CASSLVLLNSPLHF
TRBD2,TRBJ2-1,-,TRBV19,TGTGCCAGTAGTGCAACTAGCGGGGCTTACAATGAGCAGTTCTTC,CASSATSGAYNEQFF
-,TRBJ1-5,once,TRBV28,TGTGCCAGCAGTTCGGAGCCCCAGCATTTT,CASSSEPQHF
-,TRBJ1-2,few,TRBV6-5,TGTGCCAGCAGTCCCCCGGGGCGGGGTGGCTACACCTTC,CASSPPGRGGYTF
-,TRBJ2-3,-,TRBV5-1,TGCGCCAGCAGCCCGTCTATAGGCACAGATACGCAGTATTTT,CASSPSIGTDTQYF
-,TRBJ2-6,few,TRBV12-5,TGTGCTAGTGGCCAAGGGGCTGGGGCCAACGTCCTGACTTTC,CASGQGAGANVLTF
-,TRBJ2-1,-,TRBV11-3,TGTGCCAGCAGCTTGGCCTCTAGCAGCAATGAGCAGTTCTTC,CASSLASSSNEQFF
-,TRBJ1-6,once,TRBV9,TGTGCCAGCAGCGTAGTCCCCGGAGGGAATTCACCCCTCCACTTT,CASSVVPGGNSPLHF
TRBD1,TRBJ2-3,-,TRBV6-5,TGTGCCAGCAGACCCGGGACAGGGCGTGCAGATACGCAGTATTTT,CASRPGTGRADTQYF
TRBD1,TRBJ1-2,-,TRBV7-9,TGTTCCAGCAGCTTAGCGGGACAGGCCAACTATGGCTACACCTTC,CSSSLAGQANYGYTF
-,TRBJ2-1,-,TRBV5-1,TGCGCCAGCAGCTCGGGGGGCCTCGGGGCCGGGCAGTTCTTC,CASSSGGLGAGQFF
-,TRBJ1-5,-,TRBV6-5,TGTGCCAGCAGTTCCCCAGGGCAGCCCCAGCATTTT,CASSSPGQPQHF
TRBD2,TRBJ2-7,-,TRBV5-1,TGCGCCAGCAGGGACTACGGGGGGAGCTCCTACGAGCAGTACTTC,CASRDYGGSSYEQYF
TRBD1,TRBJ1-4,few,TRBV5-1,TGCGCCAGCAGCCCACAGACAGGGGGTGGTGAAAAACTGTTTTTT,CASSPQTGGGEKLFF
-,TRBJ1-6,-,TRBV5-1,TGCGCCAGCAGCTTTGGGGAGTCCTATAATTCACCCCTCCACTTT,CASSFGESYNSPLHF
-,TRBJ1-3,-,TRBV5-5,TGTGCCAGCAGCCAAAACGCGGGGGGATTTCAAAACACCATATATTTT,CASSQNAGGFQNTIYF
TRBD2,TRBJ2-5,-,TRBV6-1,TGTGCCAGCAGGACTAGCGGGAGGGAGACCCAGTACTTC,CASRTSGRETQYF
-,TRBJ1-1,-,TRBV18,TGTGCCAGCTCACCTGGGAGGGCCCATGAAGCTTTCTTT,CASSPGRAHEAFF
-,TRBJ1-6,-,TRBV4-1,TGCGCCAGCAGCCAAGAGGGGCCCGTCCATAATTCACCCCTCCACTTT,CASSQEGPVHNSPLHF
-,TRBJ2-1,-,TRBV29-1,TGCAGCGTTGCTAGTGCCGATGAGCAGTTCTTC,CSVASADEQFF
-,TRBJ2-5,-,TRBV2,TGTGCCAGCTCCAATGGGGCGGCGTCTAGGGTCATGTACTTC,CASSNGAASRVMYF